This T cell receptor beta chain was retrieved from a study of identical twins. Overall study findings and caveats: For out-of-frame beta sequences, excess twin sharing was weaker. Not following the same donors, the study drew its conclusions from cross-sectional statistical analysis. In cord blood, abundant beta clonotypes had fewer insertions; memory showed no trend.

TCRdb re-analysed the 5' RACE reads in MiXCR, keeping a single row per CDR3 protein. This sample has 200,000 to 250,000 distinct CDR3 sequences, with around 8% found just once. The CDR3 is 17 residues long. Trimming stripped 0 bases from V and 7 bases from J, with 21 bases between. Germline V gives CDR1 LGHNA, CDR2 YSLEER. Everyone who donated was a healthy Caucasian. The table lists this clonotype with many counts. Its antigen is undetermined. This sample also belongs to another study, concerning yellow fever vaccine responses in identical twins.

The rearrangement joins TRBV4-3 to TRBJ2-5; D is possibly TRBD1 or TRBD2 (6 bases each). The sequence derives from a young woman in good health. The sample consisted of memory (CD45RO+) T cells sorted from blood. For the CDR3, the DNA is TGCGCCAGCAGCCAAGAGGGAACGATGGGGGGCAAAGGGACCCAGTACTTC. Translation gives CASSQEGTMGGKGTQYF.